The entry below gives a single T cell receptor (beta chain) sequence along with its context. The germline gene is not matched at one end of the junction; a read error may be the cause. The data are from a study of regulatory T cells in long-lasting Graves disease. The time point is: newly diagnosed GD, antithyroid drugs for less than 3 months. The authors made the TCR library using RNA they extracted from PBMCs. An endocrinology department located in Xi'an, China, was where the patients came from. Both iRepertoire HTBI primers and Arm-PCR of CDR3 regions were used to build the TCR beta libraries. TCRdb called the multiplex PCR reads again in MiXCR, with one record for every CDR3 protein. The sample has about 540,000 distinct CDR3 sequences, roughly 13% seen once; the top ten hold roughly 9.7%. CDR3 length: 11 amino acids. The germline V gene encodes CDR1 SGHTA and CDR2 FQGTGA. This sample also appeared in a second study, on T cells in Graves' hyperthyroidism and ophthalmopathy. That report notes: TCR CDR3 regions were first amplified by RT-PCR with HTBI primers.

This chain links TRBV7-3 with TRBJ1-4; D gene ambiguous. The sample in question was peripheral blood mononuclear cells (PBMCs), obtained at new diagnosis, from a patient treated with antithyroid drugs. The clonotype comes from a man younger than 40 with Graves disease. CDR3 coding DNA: TGTGCCGGCAGCTTAGGCGAAAAACTGTTTTTT. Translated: CAGSLGEKLFF.